This TCR beta chain was identified during a study of blood T cell repertoires in COVID-19. The CDR3 is 13 residues long. The method was immunoSEQ multiplex PCR; TCRdb's version includes in-frame clones alone and lacks a portion of them. The sample records about 76,000 clones, approximately 81% being singletons. Material: peripheral blood. The rearrangement joins TRBV21-1 to TRBJ2-5; the table's TRBD2 call for D was not verified on the DNA. TRBV21-1 is an annotated pseudogene. This clonotype originated in a man aged 55-75 years with COVID-19, enrolled during active disease. The CDR3 is CASIRREGETQYF. The CDR3 nucleotides read TGTGCCAGCATACGCAGGGAGGGAGAGACCCAGTACTTC.